These 13 T cell receptor beta chains originate from one sample sequenced in a study of PD-1 blockade in mismatch repair-deficient tumors. Clones were read by immunoSEQ multiplex PCR, and TCRdb kept only the in-frame ones, dropping some. The data contain 39,000 or so clones, around 80% of them singletons. The sample here was PBMCs, taken 38 to 40 weeks after starting pembrolizumab. Receptors originate from an adult with mismatch repair-deficient cancer.

The chain uses TRBV9 and TRBJ2-1; possible D gene TRBD1, 5 bases. V lost 4 bases and J 7 bases, leaving 18 bases between the germline ends. Germline V CDR1 and CDR2: SGDLS, YYNGEE. The CDR3 is 15 amino acids. The CDR3 DNA sequence: TGTGCCAGCAGCCCCCCGAAAGGGGTAGGGAATGAGCAGTTCTTC. This gives the protein CASSPPKGVGNEQFF.

The chain uses TRBV7-9 and TRBJ2-4, with D maybe TRBD1 (6 bases). Germline V CDR1 and CDR2: SEHNR, FQNEAQ (reference sequence). The V gene lost 3 bases and the J gene lost 5 bases, with 11 bases spanning the gap. This CDR3 spans 14 amino acids. CDR3 region: CASSFGAGENIQYF. The DNA for the CDR3 is TGTGCCAGCAGCTTTGGGGCAGGGGAAAACATTCAGTACTTC.

The chain combines TRBV9 with TRBJ2-2; maybe TRBD2 (6 bases). The CDR3 covers 16 residues. V was pared by 4 bases and J by 5 bases, with 18 bases between. CDR1 is SGDLS and CDR2 is YYNGEE in the germline V gene. The CDR3 here is CASSPRPTGETGELFF. The CDR3 nucleotides read TGTGCCAGCAGCCCCCGACCGACGGGAGAGACCGGGGAGCTGTTTTTT.

V gene TRBV11-3 combines with J gene TRBJ2-1, with 10 bases aligning to TRBD2. The junction had 14 bases not matched to a gene; V was cut back by 2 bases and J by 4 bases. CDR3 length: 19 residues. Looked up from germline, CDR1 is SGHNT and CDR2 is YENEEA. The CDR3 here is CASSLRSYSSGRTYNEQFF. The CDR3 nucleotides read TGTGCCAGCAGCTTAAGGAGTTATTCTAGCGGGAGAACTTACAATGAGCAGTTCTTC.

This sequence joins TRBV19 and TRBJ1-3; D is uncertain. This CDR3 region has 14 residues. With 5 bases removed from V and 2 bases from J, the gap between germline ends came to 10 bases. Per germline, CDR1 LNHDA and CDR2 SQIVND (reference sequence). CDR3 nucleotides: TGTGCCAGTAGTGACCCGGGGACTGGAAACACCATATATTTT. Translation gives CASSDPGTGNTIYF. Full variable domain (remainder filled in from reference TRBV19 and TRBJ1-3): DGGITQSPKYLFRKEGQNVTLSCEQNLNHDAMYWYRQDPGQGLRLIYYSQIVNDFQKGDIAEGYSVSREKKESFPLTVTSAQKNPTAFYLCASSDPGTGNTIYFGEGSWLTVV.

This clone was seen only once. The rearrangement joins TRBV25-1 to TRBJ2-7; D is perhaps TRBD1 (6 bases). CDR1 and CDR2 (germline): MGHDK, SYGVNS. The CDR3 has 15 amino acids. V shed 5 bases and J shed 4 bases, with 18 bases lying between them. The CDR3 protein is CASSTNRDTLYEQYF. In nucleotides, the CDR3 is TGTGCCAGCAGTACTAACCGGGACACCCTTTACGAGCAGTACTTC.

CDR3 loop: CASSLPGLALYEQYF. The CDR3, as DNA: TGTGCCAGCAGCCTACCGGGACTAGCGCTATACGAGCAGTACTTC. The rearrangement joins TRBV2 to TRBJ2-7; 10 bases line up with TRBD2. CDR3 size: 15 residues. With V trimmed by 6 bases and J by 4 bases, 9 bases remained unmatched. CDR1 is SNHLY, CDR2 FYNNEI, per germline.

The chain is built from TRBV15 and TRBJ1-1; D remains ambiguous. The CDR3 sequence is 15 residues long. V was clipped by 0 bases and J by 0 bases, with 8 bases between them. Germline CDR1 is LNHNV and CDR2 is YYDKDF (reference sequence). CDR3 sequence: CATSREPHMNTEAFF. CDR3 nucleotides: TGTGCCACCAGCAGAGAACCACACATGAACACTGAAGCTTTCTTT.

J is TRBJ2-7 and V is TRBV7-2, with 10 bases that match TRBD1. V lost 6 bases, J lost 6 bases, and 11 bases stayed unmatched. The CDR3 extends over 15 amino acids. Germline CDR1 and CDR2: SGHTA and FQGNSA. The CDR3 region is CASSHSGTGVGEQYF. DNA for the CDR3: TGTGCCAGCAGTCACTCCGGGACAGGGGTCGGCGAGCAGTACTTC. Drawing the rest from reference TRBV7-2 and TRBJ2-7, the complete variable domain is GAGVSQSPSNKVTEKGKDVELRCDPISGHTALYWYRQSLGQGLEFLIYFQGNSAPDKSGLPSDRFSAERTGGSVSTLTIQRTQQEDSAVYLCASSHSGTGVGEQYFGPGTRLTVT.

This chain links TRBV5-6 with TRBJ2-5, with 8 bases matching TRBD2. V was pared by 0 bases and J by 3 bases, with 10 bases of the junction left unmatched. Germline V gives CDR1 SGHDT, CDR2 YYEEEE. The CDR3 loop spans 17 amino acids. In nucleotides, the CDR3 is TGTGCCAGCAGCTTGGCCCTAGCGGGCGGAGACAAAGAGACCCAGTACTTC. Amino acid sequence: CASSLALAGGDKETQYF.

The chain is built from TRBV6-5 and TRBJ2-5; a weak D match, TRBD1 (6 bases). Germline CDR1 reads MNHEY; CDR2 reads SVGAGI. This CDR3 spans 16 amino acids. The V end lost 4 bases, the J end lost 2 bases, and 17 bases lay between the germline ends. For the CDR3, the DNA is TGTGCCAGCAGTTCTCCTCACGGGACAAGTCAAGAGACCCAGTACTTC. It translates to CASSSPHGTSQETQYF.

The chain employs TRBV23-1 and TRBJ1-5; 8 bases align to TRBD1. TRBV23-1 is given ORF status, its function remaining uncertain. This CDR3 has 19 amino acids. Trimming took 0 bases from V and 2 from J; bases not matched to a gene: 12. The CDR3 coding sequence is TGCGCCAGCAGTCAATCGACAGGGGATCCCTTATACGGCAATCAGCCCCAGCATTTT. This codes for CASSQSTGDPLYGNQPQHF.

The gene calls are TRBV28 and TRBJ1-2, with 9 positions matching TRBD1. V lost 3 bases, J lost 4 bases, and 6 bases stayed unmatched. The CDR3 covers 15 residues. Germline CDR1 reads MDHEN; CDR2 reads SYDVKM. In DNA form, the CDR3 reads TGTGCCAGCAGTTTGCCGGGACAGGGAATCTATGGCTACACCTTC. It codes for CASSLPGQGIYGYTF.